The next 10 T cell receptor beta chains were all read from a single sample in a study of identical twins. One entry per CDR3 protein, called by TCRdb with MiXCR from the 5' RACE reads. The profile shows about 100,000 distinct CDR3 sequences, less than 6.5% of them singletons. Source material: memory T cells sorted from blood. The source is a woman aged 45-65 years in good health.

This clonotype was counted many times. The V gene is TRBV12-3 or TRBV12-4, the J gene TRBJ2-3, with D tentatively TRBD1 (6 bases). The CDR3 has 19 residues. The ends were cut back, 0 bases at V and 3 bases at J, with 22 bases in the middle. CDR3 nucleotides: TGTGCCAGCAGTTTAGCGGCCAGGGGCCAGTCTAGGGTGACAGATACGCAGTATTTT. Its protein is CASSLAARGQSRVTDTQYF.

This clonotype was seen at least ten times. CDR3 nucleotides: TGTGCCAGCAGCTTAGAACGGAGTAATGAAAAACTGTTTTTT. It specifies CASSLERSNEKLFF. V and J are TRBV7-9 and TRBJ1-4; no definite D call. Germline lookup yields CDR1 SEHNR and CDR2 FQNEAQ (reference sequence). Trimming removed 1 base at V and 4 bases at J, with 7 bases between. This CDR3 is built from 14 residues.

This clonotype was picked up a small number of times. The chain combines TRBV20-1 with TRBJ1-6, with 7 bases aligning to TRBD1. CDR1 and CDR2 from the germline V gene are DFQATT and SNEGSKA (reference sequence). The V gene end was trimmed by 1 base and the J gene end by 7 bases; junction bases not matched to a gene: 7. CDR3 size: 15 residues. The CDR3 loop is CSARATTGINSPLHF. For the CDR3, the DNA is TGCAGTGCTAGAGCCACGACAGGGATAAATTCACCCCTCCACTTT.

This clonotype was observed a handful of times. The CDR3: CATKRGTQETQYF. DNA for the CDR3: TGTGCCACCAAGCGGGGAACCCAAGAGACCCAGTACTTC. V gene TRBV15 combines with J gene TRBJ2-5; 7 bases are shared with TRBD2. Germline CDR1 and CDR2: LNHNV and YYDKDF (reference sequence). The CDR3 runs to 13 residues. Trimming took 7 bases from V and 1 from J; bases not matched to a gene: 3. Looking up the rest from reference TRBV15 and TRBJ2-5 gives the full variable domain: DAMVIQNPRYQVTQFGKPVTLSCSQTLNHNVMYWYQQKSSQAPKLLFHYYDKDFNNEADTPDNFQSRRPNTSFCFLDIRSPGLGDTAMYLCATKRGTQETQYFGPGTRLLVL.

This clonotype was seen repeatedly, ten times or more. The chain recombines TRBV12-3 or TRBV12-4 with TRBJ1-4; TRBD1 is a possible D gene (5 bases). V shed 7 bases and J shed 5 bases, with 14 bases lying between them. The CDR3 is 14 residues long. In DNA, the CDR3 is TGTGCCAGCAAAAACAGGAAGATAAATGAAAAACTGTTTTTT. As protein: CASKNRKINEKLFF.

The J gene is TRBJ2-1, the V gene TRBV7-6, with TRBD2 matching 7 bases. The germline gives CDR1 SGHVS, CDR2 FNYEAQ. This CDR3 is built from 14 residues. The trim removed 5 bases at V and 7 bases at J, leaving 8 bases unmatched. As DNA, the CDR3 is TGTGCCAGCAGCCGCGGGACTATACATAATGAGCAGTTCTTC. Amino acids: CASSRGTIHNEQFF.

The chain recombines TRBV5-1 with TRBJ2-3, with D possibly called TRBD1 or TRBD2 (5 bases each). The germline gives CDR1 SGHRS, CDR2 YFSETQ. Trimming stripped 3 bases from V and 5 bases from J, with 16 bases between. There are 15 residues in the CDR3. The CDR3 region has the DNA TGCGCCAGCAGCTCTGGGAGACAGTTAGTAGATACGCAGTATTTT. Translation: CASSSGRQLVDTQYF.

This clonotype was seen at least ten times. Here the CDR3 reads CASSLIRTSGSDEQFF. DNA for the CDR3: TGTGCCAGCAGTTTAATCCGGACTAGCGGGAGCGATGAGCAGTTCTTC. V usage is TRBV12-3 or TRBV12-4 and J usage is TRBJ2-1; TRBD2 matches 13 bases. The J segment lost 8 bases and the V segment lost 2 bases, leaving 6 bases of the junction unmatched. This CDR3 is built from 16 residues.

This clonotype was counted many times. The rearrangement links TRBV10-3 to TRBJ1-1; D remains unclear. Deletions cut 8 bases from V and 4 bases from J, with 8 bases between. Germline-derived CDR1 and CDR2 are ENHRY and SYGVKD. The CDR3 is made up of 11 amino acids. CDR3 sequence reads: CAISRSTEAFF. In DNA, the CDR3 is TGTGCCATCTCAAGGAGCACTGAAGCTTTCTTT.

This clonotype has a count of ten or more. This chain uses TRBV27 with TRBJ2-5; unclear D gene. V lost 8 bases, J lost 0 bases, and 16 bases lay in between. This CDR3 is 15 amino acids long. The V gene's germline CDR1 is MNHEY and CDR2 SMNVEV (reference sequence). CDR3 amino acids: CASGEINRYQETQYF. In DNA, the CDR3 is TGTGCCAGCGGGGAAATTAACCGATACCAAGAGACCCAGTACTTC.